This TCR beta chain came from a study of somatic mutations in cytotoxic T cells in rheumatoid arthritis. Across the whole study: Blood from the patient (approximately 30 ml EDTA) was drawn right after diagnosis, pretreatment.

A word on this clone: What it recognizes is unknown.

Original handling: Concordance between patient CD8+ clones exceeding 1% and published virus-specific TCRB sequences was infrequent. Only in-frame clones appear in the TCRdb table, and some are missing; sequencing was by immunoSEQ multiplex PCR. V and J calls and clone size come straight from that table; D and trimming were deduced from the DNA. The sample includes 4,000 or so clones, over 75% of them seen just once. CD4+ and CD8+ cells were isolated by positive magnetic bead selection, with purity checked by flow cytometry. Trimming pared 6 bases from V and 2 bases from J, leaving 16 bases between. The CDR3 sequence is 15 residues long. In germline, CDR1 is PRHDT, CDR2 FYEKMQ (reference sequence). Overall study findings and caveats: With advancing age, CD8+ clonality climbed in rheumatoid arthritis patients but did not rise in healthy controls.

Input material: CD8+ T cells sorted from blood. The chain employs TRBV13 and TRBJ1-1; D is ambiguous. This TCR derives from a woman aged 60-75 years with rheumatoid arthritis. This CDR3 reads CASSLGGSSNTEAFF. The CDR3 DNA sequence: TGTGCCAGCAGTCTCGGAGGTAGCAGTAACACTGAAGCTTTCTTT.